These T cell receptor beta chains were read from a single sample in a study of neoadjuvant anti-PD-1 for oral cavity cancer. Produced via immunoSEQ multiplex PCR; TCRdb's table is partial and in-frame only. The sample has about 14,000 clones, roughly 40% seen once. This sample comprised tumor tissue, obtained after nivolumab (anti-PD-1) treatment. All receptors come from a person aged 40 to 85 with oral cavity squamous cell carcinoma. CDR3s include the opening cysteine and the closing phenylalanine or tryptophan. The D gene is left open where the match is weak. Some rows have no size entry. The others give once, few or many, or a class for an expanded clone.

v_call	d_call	j_call	clone_size	cdr3_aa	cdr3_nt
TRBV10-3	NA	TRBJ1-1	few	CALRPGFGTEAFF	TGTGCCTTGAGGCCGGGGTTCGGCACTGAAGCTTTCTTT
TRBV5-1	TRBD1	TRBJ1-1	medium-sized	CASSSQGGLATEAFF	TGCGCCAGCAGCTCTCAGGGGGGGTTGGCCACTGAAGCTTTCTTT
TRBV6-1	TRBD1	TRBJ2-1	few	CASSEASDRGARFF	TGTGCCAGCAGTGAAGCTTCCGACAGGGGGGCTCGGTTCTTC
TRBV2	NA	TRBJ1-2	NA	CASSGDGPRGGYTF	TGTGCCAGCAGTGGAGACGGCCCTAGGGGTGGCTACACCTTC
TRBV14	NA	TRBJ2-2	NA	CASSPGRSTGELFF	TGTGCCAGCAGCCCGGGGCGGAGCACCGGGGAGCTGTTTTTT
TRBV7-8	NA	TRBJ2-5	few	CASSPHYGQYF	TGTGCCAGCAGCCCTCACTATGGCCAGTACTTC
TRBV19	NA	TRBJ1-1	medium-sized	CASSAGTPGTEAFF	TGTGCCAGTAGTGCCGGGACCCCTGGAACTGAAGCTTTCTTT
TRBV4-3	NA	TRBJ1-1	NA	CASSQGRSRAFF	TGCGCCAGCAGCCAAGGGAGATCCCGGGCTTTCTTT
TRBV7-9	NA	TRBJ2-7	NA	CASSAGGDSLRWGREQYF	TGTGCCAGCAGCGCCGGAGGGGACAGCCTTCGGTGGGGGCGCGAGCAGTACTTC
TRBV9	NA	TRBJ1-1	few	CASSLTLNTEAFF	TGTGCCAGCAGCCTAACACTGAACACTGAAGCTTTCTTT
TRBV5-1	NA	TRBJ2-3	NA	CASSLGRGNWQVTDTQYF	TGCGCCAGCAGCTTGGGCCGGGGTAATTGGCAAGTTACAGATACGCAGTATTTT
TRBV30	NA	TRBJ1-2	many	CAWSGTGTSNYGYTF	TGTGCCTGGAGTGGAACGGGGACTTCTAACTATGGCTACACCTTC
TRBV7-8	NA	TRBJ1-5	few	CASSLEVLSNQPQHF	TGTGCCAGCAGCTTAGAGGTTTTGAGCAATCAGCCCCAGCATTTT
TRBV4-3	NA	TRBJ1-2	few	CASSQAASSGAYGYTF	TGCGCCAGCAGCCAAGCGGCCTCCAGTGGGGCCTATGGCTACACCTTC
TRBV4-3	NA	TRBJ1-2	once	CASSQRGGAGYGYTF	TGCGCCAGCAGCCAAAGAGGGGGGGCCGGCTATGGCTACACCTTC
TRBV11-2	NA	TRBJ2-1	few	CASSYTRGYNEQFF	TGTGCCAGCAGCTACACCAGGGGATACAATGAGCAGTTCTTC
TRBV7-2	NA	TRBJ2-7	few	CASSLRGENEQYF	TGTGCCAGCAGCTTACGAGGGGAAAACGAGCAGTACTTC
TRBV6-5	NA	TRBJ2-1	NA	CASSRRGLTYNEQFF	TGTGCCAGCAGTCGACGGGGGCTGACCTACAATGAGCAGTTCTTC
TRBV14	NA	TRBJ2-7	NA	CASSPPGTSYEQYF	TGTGCCAGCAGCCCCCCCGGGACGTCCTACGAGCAGTACTTC
TRBV27	NA	TRBJ2-5	once	CASSLRPRETQYF	TGTGCCAGCAGTTTACGGCCCAGAGAGACCCAGTACTTC
TRBV10-3	TRBD1	TRBJ1-4	NA	CAISRTGGVEKLFF	TGTGCCATCAGCCGGACAGGGGGCGTTGAAAAACTGTTTTTT
TRBV10-3	TRBD2	TRBJ2-1	few	CAISEWGGYNEQFF	TGTGCCATCAGTGAGTGGGGGGGCTACAATGAGCAGTTCTTC
TRBV5-6	TRBD2	TRBJ2-3	NA	CASSLRSSGGRRSTDTQYF	TGTGCCAGCAGCTTGAGGTCTAGCGGGGGTAGACGTAGCACAGATACGCAGTATTTT
TRBV30	NA	TRBJ2-3	NA	CAWSLGGRGGRPDTQYF	TGTGCCTGGAGTCTGGGTGGCAGAGGCGGTAGGCCAGATACGCAGTATTTT
TRBV5-1	TRBD2	TRBJ2-2	once	CASSPTSGGYTGELFF	TGCGCCAGCAGCCCGACTAGCGGGGGTTACACCGGGGAGCTGTTTTTT
TRBV5-6	NA	TRBJ2-2	few	CASSQPGITGELFF	TGTGCCAGCAGCCAACCGGGAATCACCGGGGAGCTGTTTTTT
TRBV29-1	NA	TRBJ1-1	few	CSVEREQNTEAFF	TGCAGCGTTGAAAGGGAACAGAACACTGAAGCTTTCTTT
TRBV19	NA	TRBJ1-5	few	CASSAGDGVRQPQHF	TGTGCCAGTAGTGCGGGGGATGGAGTGCGCCAGCCCCAGCATTTT
TRBV9	NA	TRBJ1-1	NA	CASSVAGSTEAFF	TGTGCCAGCAGCGTAGCCGGGAGCACTGAAGCTTTCTTT
TRBV4-2	NA	TRBJ2-1	NA	CASSQELGREDEQFF	TGTGCCAGCAGCCAAGAGTTGGGTAGGGAGGATGAGCAGTTCTTC
TRBV28	TRBD2	TRBJ2-1	few	CASSLAGDYNEQFF	TGTGCCAGCAGTCTAGCGGGGGATTACAATGAGCAGTTCTTC
TRBV5-4	NA	TRBJ2-3	few	CASSLMGTDTQYF	TGTGCCAGCAGCTTGATGGGGACAGATACGCAGTATTTT
TRBV2	NA	TRBJ2-1	NA	CASSRLSYNEQFF	TGTGCCAGCAGTCGACTTAGCTACAATGAGCAGTTCTTC
TRBV28	NA	TRBJ2-7	few	CASRGFYEQYF	TGTGCCAGCAGGGGGTTCTACGAGCAGTACTTC
TRBV11-3	TRBD2	TRBJ2-2	NA	CASSTSGNTGELFF	TGTGCCAGCAGCACTAGCGGTAACACCGGGGAGCTGTTTTTT
TRBV7-8	TRBD1	TRBJ2-7	NA	CASSLSGGSYEQYF	TGTGCCAGCAGCCTATCAGGGGGTTCTTACGAGCAGTACTTC
TRBV5-4	TRBD2	TRBJ2-3	few	CASSAGLAGAPDTQYF	TGTGCCAGCAGCGCGGGACTAGCGGGGGCTCCCGATACGCAGTATTTT
TRBV28	NA	TRBJ1-1	NA	CASREGDTEAFF	TGTGCCAGCAGGGAAGGGGACACTGAAGCTTTCTTT
TRBV7-8	NA	TRBJ2-5	NA	CASSLNFNYQETQYF	TGTGCCAGCAGCTTAAACTTCAACTACCAAGAGACCCAGTACTTC
TRBV11-3	TRBD2	TRBJ2-3	NA	CASSLGTRSDTQYF	TGTGCCAGCAGCTTAGGGACTAGATCAGATACGCAGTATTTT
TRBV5-1	NA	TRBJ2-4	NA	CASTLDQGNIQYF	TGCGCCAGCACTTTAGACCAGGGAAACATTCAGTACTTC
TRBV5-6	NA	TRBJ2-1	NA	CASSPAWNEQFF	TGTGCCAGCAGCCCCGCCTGGAATGAGCAGTTCTTC
TRBV7-8	TRBD1	TRBJ2-7	medium-sized	CASSPDRGDAYEQYF	TGTGCCAGCAGCCCGGACAGGGGCGATGCCTACGAGCAGTACTTC
TRBV7-9	NA	TRBJ2-7	NA	CASSVDLHYEQYF	TGTGCCAGCAGCGTGGACTTGCACTACGAGCAGTACTTC
TRBV19	TRBD1	TRBJ1-2	NA	CASTVRTGLYGYTF	TGTGCCAGTACCGTCCGGACAGGGCTCTATGGCTACACCTTC
TRBV2	NA	TRBJ1-6	NA	CASSEDRALYNSPLHF	TGTGCCAGCAGTGAAGACAGAGCATTGTATAATTCACCCCTCCACTTT
TRBV18	NA	TRBJ2-2	few	CASPSPQGRSTGELFF	TGTGCCAGCCCCTCACCCCAGGGGAGGTCCACCGGGGAGCTGTTTTTT
TRBV6-1	NA	TRBJ1-5	NA	CASSNWDSNQPQHF	TGTGCCAGCAGTAACTGGGACAGCAATCAGCCCCAGCATTTT
TRBV6-5	TRBD1	TRBJ1-2	NA	CASSFRGGHDGYTF	TGTGCCAGCAGTTTCAGAGGGGGCCATGATGGCTACACCTTC
TRBV4-3	NA	TRBJ1-2	NA	CASSQDRQAAYGYTF	TGCGCCAGCAGCCAAGATAGGCAGGCGGCCTATGGCTACACCTTC
TRBV5-4	NA	TRBJ1-4	few	CASSLGPNEKLFF	TGTGCCAGCAGCTTGGGGCCGAATGAAAAACTGTTTTTT
TRBV6-5	NA	TRBJ1-5	once	CASSYSQGNQPQHF	TGTGCCAGCAGTTACTCCCAGGGGAATCAGCCCCAGCATTTT
TRBV6-1	TRBD1	TRBJ2-7	medium-sized	CASIMTGLYEQYF	TGTGCCAGCATCATGACAGGGCTCTACGAGCAGTACTTC
TRBV7-2	TRBD1	TRBJ1-1	NA	CASSRSRGRTEAFF	TGTGCCAGCAGCCGATCCAGGGGGCGGACTGAAGCTTTCTTT